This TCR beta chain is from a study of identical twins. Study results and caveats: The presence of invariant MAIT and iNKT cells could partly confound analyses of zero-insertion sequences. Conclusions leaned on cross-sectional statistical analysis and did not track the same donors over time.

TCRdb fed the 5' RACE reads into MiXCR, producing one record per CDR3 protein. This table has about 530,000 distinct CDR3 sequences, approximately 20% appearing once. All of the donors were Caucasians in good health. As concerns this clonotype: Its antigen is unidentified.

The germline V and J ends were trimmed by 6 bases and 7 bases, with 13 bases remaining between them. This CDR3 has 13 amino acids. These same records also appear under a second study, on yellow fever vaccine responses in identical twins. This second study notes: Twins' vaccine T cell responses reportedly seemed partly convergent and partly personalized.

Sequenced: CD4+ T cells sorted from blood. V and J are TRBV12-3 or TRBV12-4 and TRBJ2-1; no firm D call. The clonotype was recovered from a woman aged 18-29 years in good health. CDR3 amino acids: CASSSETENEQFF. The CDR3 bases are TGTGCCAGCAGCTCAGAGACGGAGAATGAGCAGTTCTTC.